A selection of T cell receptor beta chains follows, all from one sample in a study of blood T cell repertoires in COVID-19. Profiling relied on immunoSEQ multiplex PCR, and the TCRdb table lists in-frame clones only, not all of them. The sample has 210,000 or so clones; 92% are singletons. Sequenced: peripheral blood. These receptors all stem from a man aged 25 to 40 with acute or convalescent COVID-19. CDR3s include the opening cysteine and the closing phenylalanine or tryptophan. Fields, in order: V gene, J gene, clone size, CDR3 length, D gene, CDR3 DNA, CDR3 protein. The D gene is left open where the match is weak. Size is omitted from some rows. Given values are once, few, many or a class for expanded clones.

TRBV30	TRBJ2-3	few	14	.	TGTGCCTGGAGTGCCTCCGACATAGCGTATACGCAGTATTTT	CAWSASDIAYTQYF
TRBV7-3	TRBJ2-7	.	15	TRBD2	TGTGCCAGCACCACCCAGGTAGCGGGGGTCTACGAGCAGTACTTC	CASTTQVAGVYEQYF
TRBV18	TRBJ1-1	.	18	TRBD1	TGTGCCAGCTCATCTGTCTTCGGACAGGGGGCTGTGAACACTGAAGCTTTCTTT	CASSSVFGQGAVNTEAFF
TRBV2	TRBJ2-7	.	14	.	TGTGCCAGCAGGTTTCAGGGGTCCTCCTACGAGCAGTACTTC	CASRFQGSSYEQYF
TRBV19	TRBJ1-2	.	16	.	TGTGCCAGTAGGCCGGTTACGCAGGGAGGGCTCTATGGCTACACCTTC	CASRPVTQGGLYGYTF
TRBV2	TRBJ2-2	.	14	.	TGTGCCAGCAAAGGGACTTCGAACACCGGGGAGCTGTTTTTT	CASKGTSNTGELFF
TRBV24-1	TRBJ2-3	.	14	TRBD2	TGTGCCACCAGTTTTAGCGGGGGCACAGATACGCAGTATTTT	CATSFSGGTDTQYF
TRBV28	TRBJ2-4	.	12	.	TGTGCCAGCAGTTTATTGAGGAACATTCAGTACTTC	CASSLLRNIQYF
TRBV2	TRBJ1-5	few	15	TRBD1	TGTGCCAGCAGTGCACCGGGACAGGGGTATCAGCCCCAGCATTTT	CASSAPGQGYQPQHF
TRBV5-1	TRBJ1-4	once	14	TRBD1	TGCGCCAGCAGCGCGGGACAGACTAATGAAAAACTGTTTTTT	CASSAGQTNEKLFF
TRBV28	TRBJ2-3	.	17	TRBD2	TGTGCCAGCAGTTTATCCCGGACTAGCGGAATCACAGATACGCAGTATTTT	CASSLSRTSGITDTQYF
TRBV11-2	TRBJ2-1	.	16	TRBD2	TGTGCCAGCAGTTCCTACGGACTAGCGGGGGGCAATGAGCAGTTCTTC	CASSSYGLAGGNEQFF
TRBV7-6	TRBJ1-6	once	13	.	TGTGCCAGCAGCCCTCGGTATAATTCACCCCTCCACTTT	CASSPRYNSPLHF
TRBV6-5	TRBJ2-2	.	14	.	TGTGCCAGCAGTTATAAACTGAACACCGGGGAGCTGTTTTTT	CASSYKLNTGELFF
TRBV11-2	TRBJ2-7	.	15	TRBD1	TGTGCCAGCAGCTTCTGGGACAGGGTAACCAACGAGCAGTACTTC	CASSFWDRVTNEQYF
TRBV19	TRBJ1-2	.	14	.	TGTGCCACCAGAAGAACAGGGTCGATCTATGGCTACACCTTC	CATRRTGSIYGYTF
TRBV3-1/TRBV3-2	TRBJ2-7	.	15	TRBD1	TGTGCCAGCAGCCAACTACTGTACAGGGGTGGCGAGCAGTACTTC	CASSQLLYRGGEQYF
TRBV24-1	TRBJ2-3	.	16	TRBD1	TGTGCCACCAGTGAATCCGGGACAGGGAAAGGGGATACGCAGTATTTT	CATSESGTGKGDTQYF
TRBV9	TRBJ1-6	.	15	.	TGTGCCAGCAGCCCTGGGGCCTCCTATAATTCACCCCTCCACTTT	CASSPGASYNSPLHF
TRBV30	TRBJ2-7	.	14	.	TGTGCCTGGAGTGTACTGCCGATCGCCTACGAGCAGTACTTC	CAWSVLPIAYEQYF
TRBV3-1/TRBV3-2	TRBJ2-7	.	13	.	TGTGCCAGCACTACTCGATCTGAGGGCGAGCAGTACTTC	CASTTRSEGEQYF
TRBV6-5	TRBJ1-2	.	14	TRBD1	TGTGCCAGCAGCAAAACAGGGGGCATCTATGGCTACACCTTC	CASSKTGGIYGYTF
TRBV9	TRBJ1-1	.	15	.	TGTGCCAGCAGCGCTCTTGGAGGGGAGAACACTGAAGCTTTCTTT	CASSALGGENTEAFF
TRBV7-3	TRBJ2-1	.	15	TRBD2	TGTGCCAGCAGCTCTAGCGGGACGCGCTACAATGAGCAGTTCTTC	CASSSSGTRYNEQFF
TRBV5-4	TRBJ2-1	.	14	TRBD2	TGTGCCAGCAGCTACCCCGGGACTACCTACCCACAGTTCTTC	CASSYPGTTYPQFF
TRBV5-1	TRBJ2-5	once	15	.	TGCGCCAGCAGCTTGGGCCCGGGTGTGGGAGAGACCCAGTACTTC	CASSLGPGVGETQYF
TRBV6-6	TRBJ2-3	.	15	.	TGTGCCAGCAGTTACGACACTTCCTACACAGATACGCAGTATTTT	CASSYDTSYTDTQYF
TRBV2	TRBJ1-1	.	13	.	TGTGCCAGCAGTGTGCAGAGGTGGACTGAAGCTTTCTTT	CASSVQRWTEAFF
TRBV7-8	TRBJ1-5	.	17	.	TGTGCCAGCAGCTTAGGTCGGCAGGGGTTGGGCAATCAGCCCCAGCATTTT	CASSLGRQGLGNQPQHF
TRBV19	TRBJ1-1	.	12	.	TGTGCCAGTACGACAGCGTTAGAAGGAGCTTTCTTT	CASTTALEGAFF
TRBV10-3	TRBJ2-3	.	15	.	TGTGCCATCAGTGAGTCATTAGCCGAAACAGATACGCAGTATTTT	CAISESLAETDTQYF
TRBV11-2	TRBJ2-7	.	15	TRBD1	TGTGCCAGCAGCTTTTTCCGGGACAGGGTCCACGAGCAGTACTTC	CASSFFRDRVHEQYF
TRBV6-2/TRBV6-3	TRBJ2-5	once	14	.	TGTGCCAGCAGCAAATATGGGCCTAAAGAGACCCAGTACTTC	CASSKYGPKETQYF
TRBV12-3/TRBV12-4	TRBJ1-2	.	13	.	TGTGCCAGTCAAATCGGGGGGGACTATGGCTACACCTTC	CASQIGGDYGYTF
TRBV27	TRBJ2-7	.	14	TRBD1	TGTGCCAGCAGAACAGGGGGCGCCTCCTACGAGCAGTACTTC	CASRTGGASYEQYF
TRBV5-1	TRBJ2-7	.	15	TRBD2	TGCGCCAGCAGCTGGCTTCGGGGGAGGGCCGACGAGCAGTACTTC	CASSWLRGRADEQYF
TRBV2	TRBJ2-2	.	15	.	TGTGCCAGCAGTGAGTCCGGGTTCGGCACCGGGGAGCTGTTTTTT	CASSESGFGTGELFF
TRBV4-2	TRBJ2-7	.	13	.	TGTGCCAGCAGCCAAGATAGAACCTACGAGCAGTACTTC	CASSQDRTYEQYF
TRBV7-9	TRBJ1-5	.	14	.	TGTGCCAGCAGCCCCTTCAGGTCCAATCAGCCCCAGCATTTT	CASSPFRSNQPQHF
TRBV7-9	TRBJ1-3	.	19	.	TGTGCCAGCAGCCCCACCCGCGATATCCCTGGAGACTCTGGAAACACCATATATTTT	CASSPTRDIPGDSGNTIYF
TRBV5-1	TRBJ2-2	.	18	.	TGCGCCAGCAGAGGTGGGGGGATGACGTCTCCGAACACCGGGGAGCTGTTTTTT	CASRGGGMTSPNTGELFF
TRBV4-2	TRBJ2-3	.	18	.	TGTGCCAGCAGCCAAGGGGGGGGCTATTCGGCCTTAACAGATACGCAGTATTTT	CASSQGGGYSALTDTQYF
TRBV3-1/TRBV3-2	TRBJ2-7	.	15	TRBD1	TGTGCCAGCAGCCAAGGACAGGGGTTAGCGTACGAGCAGTACTTC	CASSQGQGLAYEQYF
TRBV14	TRBJ1-6	.	15	TRBD1	TGTGCCAGCAGGCCGACAGGGACCCGTAATTCACCCCTCCACTTT	CASRPTGTRNSPLHF
TRBV28	TRBJ2-3	.	14	.	TGTGCCAGCAGACGACAGGTTCAGACAGATACGCAGTATTTT	CASRRQVQTDTQYF
TRBV9	TRBJ2-2	once	13	.	TGTGCCAGCAGCGGCCTGGTAGCCGGGGAGCTGTTTTTT	CASSGLVAGELFF
TRBV19	TRBJ1-3	.	13	.	TGTGCCACCGTGAGGCAGGGAGGAAACACCATATATTTT	CATVRQGGNTIYF
TRBV15	TRBJ1-3	.	16	TRBD1	TGTGCCACCAGCGAGATATCAGACAGGGTACGAAACACCATATATTTT	CATSEISDRVRNTIYF
TRBV5-1	TRBJ2-7	.	15	TRBD1	TGCGCCAGCAGCTTGAGGGACAGGGGGTCCTACGAGCAGTACTTC	CASSLRDRGSYEQYF
TRBV2	TRBJ2-1	.	16	TRBD1	TGTGCCAGCAGTCAAAGACCGGGACAGGGGTATAATGAGCAGTTCTTC	CASSQRPGQGYNEQFF